These 16 T cell receptor beta chains came from one sample sequenced in a study of T-cell memory formation after mild COVID-19 (dated by TCRdb to 2020 to 2023). Library method: 5' RACE. Sequencing relied on an Illumina NovaSeq 6000. In-frame beta chains were kept once TCRdb had trimmed the public reads at Q25 with fastp and called clones with MiXCR. Every CDR3 protein is listed once, alongside the most common genes and DNA of its rows. The sample has a few hundred thousand distinct CDR3 sequences on record, roughly a sixth of them singletons. Under 25% of the sample is in the top ten clones. The sample comprised PBMCs or a T cell subset sorted from them (not recorded which). These receptors were obtained from a man between 18 and 29 years old who had mild COVID-19 (a few samples of this study predate the infection). The sample titles of this study are shuffled in the database, so cell type and time point are left out; the donor was told from shared clones.

This clonotype was picked up many times. J is TRBJ2-2 and V is TRBV4-3; 12 bases are shared with TRBD2. The V gene's germline CDR1 is LGHNA and CDR2 YSLEER. V lost 4 bases and J lost 1; bases outside the gene matches: 1. The CDR3 runs to 16 residues. The CDR3 region is CASSPTSGGNTGELFF. CDR3 DNA sequence: TGCGCCAGCAGCCCGACTAGCGGGGGGAACACCGGGGAGCTGTTTTTT.

The genes are TRBV28 and TRBJ2-5; 8 bases match TRBD2. J was trimmed by 2 bases and V by 4 bases; bases with no gene match: 6. CDR3 size: 15 residues. Germline lookup yields CDR1 MDHEN and CDR2 SYDVKM. CDR3 loop: CASSSGKRGQETQYF. The CDR3 DNA reads TGTGCCAGCAGTTCCGGGAAGCGGGGGCAAGAGACCCAGTACTTC.

This chain joins TRBV12-3 or TRBV12-4 and TRBJ1-5; D is unresolved. Trimming stripped 5 bases from V and 4 bases from J, with 9 bases between. The CDR3 spans 13 residues. The CDR3 DNA is TGTGCCAGCAGTCCTCGCCAGAATCAGCCCCAGCATTTT. The encoded protein is CASSPRQNQPQHF.

This clonotype was seen more than once but under ten times. This sequence joins TRBV30 and TRBJ2-2; D possibly matches TRBD1 or TRBD2 (5 bases each). The CDR3 has 15 amino acids. CDR1 is GTSNPN, CDR2 SVGIG, per germline (reference sequence). Trimming pared 2 bases from V and 2 bases from J, leaving 12 bases between. CDR3 sequence (DNA): TGTGCCTGGAGTTCAGTGGGGGTTAACACCGGGGAGCTGTTTTTT. Translation gives CAWSSVGVNTGELFF.

This clonotype was recorded at least ten times. DNA for the CDR3: TGTGCCATCAGTGCTCAGGGGGGACGCAGAGATACGCAGTATTTT. It codes for CAISAQGGRRDTQYF. J is TRBJ2-3 and V is TRBV10-3, with D maybe TRBD1 (7 bases). This CDR3 comprises 15 residues. Trimming pared 4 bases from V and 5 bases from J, leaving 16 bases between. Germline CDR1 reads ENHRY; CDR2 reads SYGVKD.

The CDR3 nucleotides read TGTGCCAGCAGTTACGCCCGACTAGCGGGGGATATAGGGACCCAGTACTTC. Translated, it gives CASSYARLAGDIGTQYF. The chain is built from TRBV6-6 and TRBJ2-5; TRBD2 matches 12 bases. This CDR3 comprises 17 residues. Germline CDR1 and CDR2: MNHNY and SVGAGI (reference sequence). With V trimmed by 2 bases and J by 7 bases, 11 bases remained unmatched.

This clonotype was observed many times. V gene TRBV7-2 combines with J gene TRBJ2-1; D is uncertain. Trimming left V 1 base short and J 7 bases short, with 14 bases between. Germline assignment: CDR1 SGHTA and CDR2 FQGNSA. The CDR3 spans 15 residues. CDR3 loop: CASSLVEWGRNEQFF. The CDR3 DNA reads TGTGCCAGCAGCTTAGTCGAATGGGGTCGGAATGAGCAGTTCTTC.

This clonotype has more than one count but fewer than ten. This sequence joins TRBV9 and TRBJ2-1; 8 bases are a match to TRBD1. V trimming: 0 bases; J trimming: 7 bases; junction bases outside the gene matches: 3. The CDR3 is made up of 14 amino acids. Germline CDR1 SGDLS, CDR2 YYNGEE. The DNA of the CDR3 is TGTGCCAGCAGCGTAGGAACAGGGGGGAATGAGCAGTTCTTC. It codes for CASSVGTGGNEQFF.

This clonotype was counted between two and nine times. This rearrangement joins TRBV7-9 to TRBJ1-5; 7 bases match TRBD1. The CDR3 has 14 amino acids. CDR1 SEHNR and CDR2 FQNEAQ come from the germline V gene (reference sequence). V lost 3 bases, J lost 3 bases, and 2 bases stayed unmatched. This CDR3 reads CASSFDRVNQPQHF. DNA of the CDR3: TGTGCCAGCAGCTTCGACAGGGTCAATCAGCCCCAGCATTTT.

This clonotype occurred a few times. The chain links TRBV6-1 to TRBJ1-5; D not certain. The germline CDR1 and CDR2 sequences are MNHNS and SASEGT. V was pared by 4 bases and J by 1 base, with 11 bases between. The CDR3 has 15 amino acids. This chain's CDR3 is CASSVFWISNQPQHF. In DNA, the CDR3 is TGTGCCAGCAGTGTGTTTTGGATCAGCAATCAGCCCCAGCATTTT.

This clonotype was counted a few times. The chain employs TRBV12-3 or TRBV12-4 and TRBJ1-2; no clear D. The CDR3 has 15 residues. V was shortened by 2 bases and J by 0 bases, with 10 bases between the two germline ends. The chain's CDR3 is CASSLMGASNYGYTF. CDR3 coding DNA: TGTGCCAGCAGTTTAATGGGAGCTTCTAACTATGGCTACACCTTC.

The sample holds many counts of this clonotype. The chain couples TRBV25-1 to TRBJ2-1, with D uncertain. V was clipped by 3 bases and J by 0 bases, with 9 bases between them. The CDR3 length is 15 residues. Looked up from germline, CDR1 is MGHDK and CDR2 is SYGVNS. This chain's CDR3 is CASSDDGFSYNEQFF. The DNA for the CDR3 is TGTGCCAGCAGTGACGACGGATTCTCCTACAATGAGCAGTTCTTC.

The rearrangement joins TRBV5-1 to TRBJ2-1; D could derive from TRBD1 or TRBD2 (5 bases each). V lost 3 bases and J 6 bases, leaving 16 bases between the germline ends. Looked up from germline, CDR1 is SGHRS and CDR2 is YFSETQ. There are 15 residues in the CDR3. This chain's CDR3 is CASSSGQGDRNEQFF. The CDR3, as DNA: TGCGCCAGCAGCTCGGGGCAGGGAGACCGCAATGAGCAGTTCTTC.

The V call is TRBV15, the J call TRBJ2-1, with no clear D. The CDR3 extends over 13 amino acids. V was clipped by 5 bases and J by 0 bases, with 5 bases between them. Germline CDR1 is LNHNV and CDR2 is YYDKDF (reference sequence). The CDR3: CATSWGSYNEQFF. The DNA of the CDR3 is TGTGCCACCAGCTGGGGCTCCTACAATGAGCAGTTCTTC.

The chain combines TRBV3-1 with TRBJ2-7; no definite D call. Germline-derived CDR1 and CDR2 are LGHDT and YNNKEL (reference sequence). The CDR3 has 17 residues. Trimming took off 0 bases at V and 0 bases at J, with 15 bases between the two ends. CDR3 coding DNA: TGTGCCAGCAGCCAAGAGTTCGGCCGCGAGAGCTCCTACGAGCAGTACTTC. Translated: CASSQEFGRESSYEQYF.

The genes are TRBV4-1 and TRBJ1-3; 8 nucleotides agree with TRBD1. The V gene end was trimmed by 1 base and the J gene end by 3 bases; junction bases not matched to a gene: 5. Germline V gene lookup returns CDR1 MGHRA and CDR2 YSYEKL. The CDR3 totals 16 residues. CDR3 loop: CASSQGQGAGGNTIYF. In nucleotides, the CDR3 is TGCGCCAGCAGCCAAGGTCAGGGGGCAGGTGGAAACACCATATATTTT.